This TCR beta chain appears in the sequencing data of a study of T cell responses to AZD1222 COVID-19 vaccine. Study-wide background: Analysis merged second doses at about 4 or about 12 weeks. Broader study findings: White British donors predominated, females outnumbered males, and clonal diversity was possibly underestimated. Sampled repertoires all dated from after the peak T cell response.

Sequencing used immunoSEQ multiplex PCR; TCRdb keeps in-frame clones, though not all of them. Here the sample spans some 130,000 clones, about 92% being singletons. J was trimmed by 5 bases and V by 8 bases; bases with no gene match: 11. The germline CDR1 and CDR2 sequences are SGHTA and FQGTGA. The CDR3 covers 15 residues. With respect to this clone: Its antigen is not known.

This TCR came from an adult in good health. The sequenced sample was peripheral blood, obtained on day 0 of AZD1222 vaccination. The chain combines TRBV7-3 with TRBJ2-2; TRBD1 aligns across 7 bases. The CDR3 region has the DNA TGTGCCAGCCGCCTGACAGGGCTGGGGACCGGGGAGCTGTTTTTT. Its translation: CASRLTGLGTGELFF.